These T cell receptor beta chains were read from a single sample in a study of T-cell reconstitution after alpha-beta-depleted transplantation in children. TCRdb reanalysed the PCR reads using MiXCR and keeps one entry per CDR3 protein. The repertoire holds 550,000 to 800,000 distinct CDR3 sequences, with around 13% as singletons. The source material was PBMCs, sampled before TCRalphabeta/CD19-depleted stem cell transplant. The receptors originated from a girl aged 2 to 10 with congenital amegakaryocytic thrombocytopenia, due to receive a stem cell transplant. CDR3s include the opening cysteine and the closing phenylalanine or tryptophan. The order of the fields is D gene, V gene, clone size, J gene, CDR3 DNA, CDR3 protein. The D gene is left open where the match is weak. Where a row states a size, it is once, few, many or the class of an expanded clone; other rows omit it.

NA	TRBV6-1	many	TRBJ2-2	TGTGCCAGCAGTGAAAGGGTTACCCACACCGGGGAGCTGTTTTTT	CASSERVTHTGELFF
NA	TRBV5-6	many	TRBJ2-3	TGTGCCAGCAGCTGGGTCGGGGGTACGCAGTATTTT	CASSWVGGTQYF
TRBD2	TRBV7-2	many	TRBJ2-7	TGTGCCAGCAGCCAGGGACTAGCTCGCGCCTACGAGCAGTACTTC	CASSQGLARAYEQYF
TRBD2	TRBV19	once	TRBJ2-7	TGTGCCAGTAGTGTTGCTGCGGGAGGTATCTACGAGCAGTCCTTC	CASSVAAGGIYEQSF
TRBD2	TRBV14	NA	TRBJ2-1	TGTGCCAGCAGCCAAGATTGGGCGGGACTAGCGGGAGGCCGCTACAATGAGCAGTTCTTC	CASSQDWAGLAGGRYNEQFF
NA	TRBV6-1	NA	TRBJ2-3	TGTGCCAGCAGCGCTCTTGGGGGGGCCGGAACAGATACGCAGTATTTT	CASSALGGAGTDTQYF
NA	TRBV5-1	many	TRBJ2-1	TGCGCCAGCAGCTTGGCGGGTGAGCAGTTCTTC	CASSLAGEQFF
NA	TRBV15	few	TRBJ2-3	TGTGCCACCAGCGGTTTAGGAGCCACAGATACGCAGTATTTT	CATSGLGATDTQYF
NA	TRBV20-1	many	TRBJ1-6	TGCAGTGCTGTGAGGGGGGGGCGAGATTCACCCCTCCACTTT	CSAVRGGRDSPLHF
NA	TRBV7-9	few	TRBJ2-5	TGTGCCAGCAGCCGACAGATCCTTCTCCAAGAGACCCAGTACTTC	CASSRQILLQETQYF
NA	TRBV5-6	NA	TRBJ2-7	TGTGCCAGCAGCGGCCGGCCTACCGAGCAGTACTTC	CASSGRPTEQYF
NA	TRBV2	NA	TRBJ2-1	TGTGCCAGCGGGGGACTGAGCTCCTACAATGAGCAGTTCTTC	CASGGLSSYNEQFF
NA	TRBV12-3/TRBV12-4	many	TRBJ1-3	TGTGCCAGCAGTTTGTCTGGCTCTGGAAACACCATATATTTT	CASSLSGSGNTIYF
NA	TRBV5-1	many	TRBJ2-3	TGCGCCAGCAGCTCCTGGCGAGATACGCAGTATTTT	CASSSWRDTQYF
NA	TRBV12-3/TRBV12-4	many	TRBJ2-2	TGTGCCAGCAGTTGGAGACAGGTCAGGGCCGGGGAGCTGTTTTTT	CASSWRQVRAGELFF
TRBD2	TRBV20-1	many	TRBJ2-2	TGCAGTGCTAGAGCTGGGACTAGTAGGGGGTCTGCCGGGGAGCTGTTTTTT	CSARAGTSRGSAGELFF
NA	TRBV29-1	many	TRBJ2-7	TGCAGCGTTCAAGGAGCAGGGACCGAATACGAGCAGTACTTC	CSVQGAGTEYEQYF
NA	TRBV11-1	NA	TRBJ2-1	TGTGCCAGCAGCTCGATCTCACTAGTTATCCGCCATTCTGGCTACAATGAGCAGTTCTTC	CASSSISLVIRHSGYNEQFF
NA	TRBV29-1	many	TRBJ1-2	TGCAGCGTCGCCCGGACGGACTATGGCTACACCTTC	CSVARTDYGYTF
NA	TRBV7-8	NA	TRBJ2-3	TGTGCCAGCCACGACAGAGCAAGCACAGATACGCAGTATTTT	CASHDRASTDTQYF
NA	TRBV11-2	NA	TRBJ2-7	TGTGCCAGCAGGGAGTACGGATCCGAGCAGTACTTC	CASREYGSEQYF
NA	TRBV7-6	NA	TRBJ2-1	TGTACCAGCAGCTTAGTCCCCTTGGTGGGAGTACAATACAATGAGCAGTTCTTC	CTSSLVPLVGVQYNEQFF
NA	TRBV12-3/TRBV12-4	NA	TRBJ2-7	TGTGCCAGCAGTCCCCCAGGGAAATCGTCCTACGAGCAGTACTTC	CASSPPGKSSYEQYF
NA	TRBV3-1	few	TRBJ1-4	TGTGCCAGCAGCCAAGACTGGCGGACAAGGGACGAAAAACTGTTTTTT	CASSQDWRTRDEKLFF
NA	TRBV7-9	few	TRBJ2-1	TGTGCCAGCAGCCACCGGGGATACAATGAGCAGTTCTTC	CASSHRGYNEQFF
TRBD1	TRBV6-1	many	TRBJ1-4	TGTGCCAGCAGATCGGGACAGACTAATGAAAAACTGTTTTTT	CASRSGQTNEKLFF
NA	TRBV7-8	NA	TRBJ2-3	TGTGCCAGCAGCTTTTCAGGGGGAGGTAGAGATACGCAGTATTTT	CASSFSGGGRDTQYF
TRBD2	TRBV5-1	many	TRBJ2-2	TGCGCCAGCAGCTTGGCGGCTTTGACTAGCGGGAGTCTGGCCGGGGAGCTGTTTTTT	CASSLAALTSGSLAGELFF
NA	TRBV7-6	NA	TRBJ2-3	TGTGCCAGCAGCTCCGACCTTAGGGGCGGGCAGTATTTT	CASSSDLRGGQYF
NA	TRBV20-1	NA	TRBJ2-7	TGCAGTGCTAGAGATGGAGACTATTCCTACGAGCAGTACTTC	CSARDGDYSYEQYF
NA	TRBV20-1	NA	TRBJ2-5	TGCAGTGCACCAGCGGGAGAGACCCAGTACTTC	CSAPAGETQYF
NA	TRBV20-1	few	TRBJ2-7	TGCAGTGCTAGGGAAGCTATTTCCTACGAGCAGTACTTC	CSAREAISYEQYF
TRBD1	TRBV5-1	many	TRBJ1-1	TGCGCCAGCAGCTTGATTATGCAGGGGGGCACTGAAGCTTTCTTT	CASSLIMQGGTEAFF
NA	TRBV7-8	few	TRBJ2-5	TGTGCCTGGGGCGGTGGGCTCCAAGAGACCCAGTACTTC	CAWGGGLQETQYF
NA	TRBV20-1	few	TRBJ2-1	TGCAGTGCTAGTATAACAGGGACGGGCGTTGGTGAGCAGTTCTTC	CSASITGTGVGEQFF
TRBD2	TRBV6-2/TRBV6-3	NA	TRBJ2-1	TGTGCCAGCAAGGGAGGGCCCCCGAGCTCCTACAATGAGCAGTTCTTC	CASKGGPPSSYNEQFF
TRBD1	TRBV7-9	few	TRBJ2-7	TGTGCCAGCAGCCTCGGACAGGCGGTCTACGAGCAGTACTTC	CASSLGQAVYEQYF
NA	TRBV19	NA	TRBJ2-1	TGTGCCAGTAGAGCCGGGACTGGCCCCTACAATGAGCAGTTCTTC	CASRAGTGPYNEQFF
TRBD2	TRBV20-1	many	TRBJ2-1	TGCAGTGCTAGATCACCTAGCGGGAGTATGAGTGAGCAGTTCTTC	CSARSPSGSMSEQFF
NA	TRBV5-1	many	TRBJ2-3	TGCGCCAGCAGCTCGGGTACGGGAGCAGATACGCAGTATTTT	CASSSGTGADTQYF
NA	TRBV5-1	NA	TRBJ2-7	TGCGCCAGCAGCTTGGAAGACACCACCTACGAGCAGTACTTC	CASSLEDTTYEQYF
NA	TRBV28	many	TRBJ1-5	TGTGCCAGCAGTTTATTTAAGGCCCTGCAGCAGCCCCAGCATTTT	CASSLFKALQQPQHF
TRBD2	TRBV6-2/TRBV6-3	NA	TRBJ2-5	TGTGCCAGCAGTCGACCCTGGACTAGCGGGCAAGAGACCCAGTACTTC	CASSRPWTSGQETQYF
TRBD1	TRBV5-1	many	TRBJ2-3	TGCGCCAGCAGGGGGACAGGGCCCACAGATACGCAGTATTTT	CASRGTGPTDTQYF
NA	TRBV27	NA	TRBJ2-1	TGTGCCAGCAGTTTAATTGTGGACACTACCTACAATGAGCAGTTCTTC	CASSLIVDTTYNEQFF
TRBD1	TRBV19	NA	TRBJ1-1	TGTGCCAGTAGCCCCTACGGGACAGGGGGCGGGGACACTGAAGCTTTCTTT	CASSPYGTGGGDTEAFF
NA	TRBV10-2	NA	TRBJ2-2	TGCGCCAGCAGTGAGTCGTATGACAGATCGAACACCGGGGAGCTGTTTTTT	CASSESYDRSNTGELFF